The next 29 T cell receptor beta chains were all read from a single sample in a study of blood T cell repertoires in COVID-19 (dated by TCRdb to 2019 to 2021). Receptor amplification or capture employed the immunoSEQ multiplex PCR assay. Imported from immuneACCESS, the table was reduced by TCRdb to in-frame sequences with V and J called. These copies leave out some clones; in studies compared against another copy, an unresolved V gene accounts for under half, and the cause of the remainder is not known. The table for this sample lists 130,000 to 150,000 clones; approximately 88% of them were counted only once. The ten largest clones take up approximately 1.5% of the sample. The sequencing input was peripheral blood. These receptors originate from a woman aged 45 to 65 with acute or convalescent COVID-19.

The rearrangement joins TRBV11-3 to TRBJ2-7, with 10 bases lining up with TRBD2. The CDR3 is 16 amino acids. Trimming took 2 bases from V and 5 from J; bases not matched to a gene: 9. CDR1 is SGHNT and CDR2 is YENEEA in the germline V gene. This chain's CDR3 is CASSLRQAGGPNEQYF. As DNA, the CDR3 is TGTGCCAGCAGCTTAAGGCAAGCGGGAGGGCCGAACGAGCAGTACTTC.

The chain has TRBV15 and TRBJ1-5, with TRBD1 matching 9 bases. This CDR3 region has 15 residues. Germline assignment: CDR1 LNHNV and CDR2 YYDKDF (reference sequence). V trimming: 5 bases; J trimming: 3 bases; junction bases outside the gene matches: 5. The CDR3 region has the DNA TGTGCCACCAGCGAGGACAGGGGAGTCAATCAGCCCCAGCATTTT. This encodes CATSEDRGVNQPQHF.

The chain has TRBV9 and TRBJ2-2; 9 bases fit TRBD2. The trim removed 3 bases at V and 4 bases at J, leaving 4 bases unmatched. Germline V gene lookup returns CDR1 SGDLS and CDR2 YYNGEE. This CDR3 comprises 15 residues. The CDR3 reads CASSEGLASTGELFF. In DNA, the CDR3 is TGTGCCAGCAGCGAGGGACTAGCCTCCACCGGGGAGCTGTTTTTT. Drawing the rest from reference TRBV9 and TRBJ2-2, the complete variable domain is DSGVTQTPKHLITATGQRVTLRCSPRSGDLSVYWYQQSLDQGLQFLIQYYNGEERAKGNILERFSAQQFPDLHSELNLSSLELGDSALYFCASSEGLASTGELFFGEGSRLTVL.

The chain recombines TRBV6-5 with TRBJ1-4; D is undetermined. Germline V lookup: CDR1 MNHEY, CDR2 SVGAGI. The CDR3 has 14 residues. The V end was cut by 2 bases, the J end by 2 bases, with 6 bases between. CDR3 nucleotides: TGTGCCAGCAGTTACGCGGCCACTAATGAAAAACTGTTTTTT. Protein sequence: CASSYAATNEKLFF.

The chain carries TRBV30 and TRBJ1-5; weak D call: TRBD1 (5 bases). This CDR3 comprises 14 residues. Trimming took 4 bases from V and 4 from J, leaving 14 bases between them. Looked up from germline, CDR1 is GTSNPN and CDR2 is SVGIG (reference sequence). The CDR3 DNA follows: TGTGCCTGGACGCCCCCACAGGAAAATCAGCCCCAGCATTTT. Protein: CAWTPPQENQPQHF.

In its sample, this clone was seen once. V usage is TRBV6-5 and J usage is TRBJ2-7, with D unresolved. Germline V CDR1 and CDR2: MNHEY, SVGAGI. The CDR3 runs to 12 residues. Trimming took 4 bases from V and 7 from J, leaving 11 bases between them. The CDR3 loop reads CASSWVRQEQYF. The DNA for the CDR3 is TGTGCCAGCAGTTGGGTAAGACAAGAGCAGTACTTC.

A single count supports this clone. CDR3 DNA sequence: TGTGCCTGGAACCATGGAGGGAGCACTGAAGCTTTCTTT. Encoded protein: CAWNHGGSTEAFF. The gene calls are TRBV30 and TRBJ1-1, with D unclear. The CDR3 covers 13 residues. Germline loops: CDR1 GTSNPN, CDR2 SVGIG (reference sequence). V lost 4 bases to trimming and J lost 4 bases, with 13 bases between them.

The V and J genes are TRBV4-2 and TRBJ1-1, with D maybe TRBD1 (5 bases). From germline, CDR1 is LGHNA and CDR2 YNFKEQ. Trimming removed 1 base from V and 4 bases from J, with 16 bases in between. This CDR3 contains 16 residues. In nucleotides, the CDR3 is TGTGCCAGCAGCCAAGCAGGGATTAGGGGTAGCACTGAAGCTTTCTTT. Translating gives CASSQAGIRGSTEAFF.

This chain joins TRBV10-3 and TRBJ2-7; 9 positions agree with TRBD1. Trimming took 6 bases from V and 6 from J; bases not matched to a gene: 12. The CDR3 length is 15 residues. Germline assignment: CDR1 ENHRY and CDR2 SYGVKD. CDR3 nucleotide sequence: TGTGCCATCAGAGACCGGGACAGGGAGGCTTCCGAGCAGTACTTC. Amino acids: CAIRDRDREASEQYF.

This sequence joins TRBV7-3 and TRBJ1-1; D may be TRBD1 (6 bases). V shed 5 bases and J shed 0 bases, with 13 bases lying between them. In germline, CDR1 is SGHTA, CDR2 FQGTGA. CDR3 length equals 15 residues. CDR3 region: CASSTQGSMNTEAFF. CDR3 sequence (DNA): TGTGCCAGCAGCACACAGGGTAGCATGAACACTGAAGCTTTCTTT.

The chain has TRBV2 and TRBJ2-7; TRBD2 matches at 12 bases. CDR3 size: 15 residues. Germline V gene data show CDR1 as SNHLY and CDR2 as FYNNEI. J was trimmed by 7 bases and V by 0 bases; bases with no gene match: 4. The CDR3 reads CASSEAASGRGEQYF. Here the CDR3 DNA reads TGTGCCAGCAGTGAAGCAGCTAGCGGGAGGGGGGAGCAGTACTTC.

A note on this clone: Other DNA sequences from this sample encode an identical CDR3 as well. This chain links TRBV18 with TRBJ1-1; D remains ambiguous. This CDR3 comprises 13 residues. V was pared by 3 bases and J by 1 base, with 6 bases between. CDR1 and CDR2 from the germline V gene are KGHSH and LQKENI. In DNA, the CDR3 is TGTGCCAGCTCACCTGGCGGGAACACTGAAGCTTTCTTT. Translating it yields CASSPGGNTEAFF.

Only a few counts were recorded for this clone. The gene calls are TRBV27 and TRBJ1-1; the match to TRBD1 covers 8 bases. V dropped 5 bases and J dropped 1; count of bases not matched to a gene: 3. This CDR3 spans 14 amino acids. Germline assignment: CDR1 MNHEY and CDR2 SMNVEV (reference sequence). CDR3 protein: CASSPQGGNTEAFF. DNA of the CDR3: TGTGCCAGCAGTCCACAGGGGGGGAACACTGAAGCTTTCTTT.

The rearrangement links TRBV5-8 to TRBJ2-2; 11 bases are a match to TRBD1. The J segment lost 4 bases and the V segment lost 4 bases, leaving 9 bases of the junction unmatched. The CDR3 consists of 17 residues. In germline, CDR1 is SGHTS, CDR2 YDEGEE. The CDR3 here is CASSTVWTGGGTGELFF. For the CDR3, the DNA is TGTGCCAGCAGCACGGTGTGGACAGGGGGCGGCACCGGGGAGCTGTTTTTT.

The chain couples TRBV11-2 to TRBJ2-1, with 12 positions matching TRBD2. CDR1 and CDR2 (germline): SGHAT, FQNNGV. The CDR3 is 14 amino acids. V lost 1 base and J lost 9; bases outside the gene matches: 1. The CDR3 nucleotides are TGTGCCAGCAGCTTAGGGACTAGCGGGGTTGAGCAGTTCTTC. Translation gives CASSLGTSGVEQFF.

V and J are TRBV7-8 and TRBJ1-5; perhaps TRBD1 as D (6 bases). V was trimmed by 2 bases and J by 0 bases, leaving 11 bases between them. CDR1 is SGHVS, CDR2 FQNEAQ, per germline. This CDR3 contains 16 residues. CDR3 DNA: TGTGCCAGCAGCTTACGGCCAGGGGATAGCAATCAGCCCCAGCATTTT. It encodes CASSLRPGDSNQPQHF. The variable domain in full, completed from reference TRBV7-8 and TRBJ1-5, reads GAGVSQSPRYKVAKRGQDVALRCDPISGHVSLFWYQQALGQGPEFLTYFQNEAQLDKSGLPSDRFFAERPEGSVSTLKIQRTQQEDSAVYLCASSLRPGDSNQPQHFGDGTRLSIL.

The rearrangement links TRBV19 to TRBJ2-4; 7 bases match TRBD1. Losses at the gene ends were 9 bases for V and 7 bases for J; bases not matched to a gene: 9. Germline V lookup: CDR1 LNHDA, CDR2 SQIVND (reference sequence). CDR3 length: 13 residues. The CDR3 coding sequence is TGTGCCAGCCGCGACAGGGCGTGGAACATTCAGTACTTC. Its protein product is CASRDRAWNIQYF.

This sequence joins TRBV2 and TRBJ2-5; 7 bases align to TRBD2. The V segment lost 8 bases and the J segment 4 bases; nucleotides outside the gene matches: 13. Germline CDR1 and CDR2: SNHLY and FYNNEI. The CDR3 has 15 residues. Here the CDR3 reads CASPSVSGVGETQYF. In DNA, the CDR3 is TGTGCCAGCCCCTCCGTAAGCGGGGTGGGAGAGACCCAGTACTTC.

V gene TRBV9 combines with J gene TRBJ1-1, with 9 bases fitting TRBD1. Trimming cost V 3 bases and J 5 bases; bases outside gene matches: 8. This CDR3 region has 15 residues. Germline assignment: CDR1 SGDLS and CDR2 YYNGEE. The CDR3 loop is CASSAQDRGLTEAFF. CDR3 bases: TGTGCCAGCAGCGCCCAGGACAGGGGTTTGACTGAAGCTTTCTTT.

This clone was counted once. The chain carries TRBV7-2 and TRBJ2-3; D call uncertain. Germline CDR1 reads SGHTA; CDR2 reads FQGNSA. Trimming removed 3 bases at V and 4 bases at J, with 8 bases between. CDR3 length: 13 amino acids. The chain's CDR3 is CASSFLESDTQYF. DNA of the CDR3: TGTGCCAGCAGCTTCCTAGAATCAGATACGCAGTATTTT.

The chain uses TRBV29-1 and TRBJ1-4; a weak D match, TRBD1 (5 bases). Germline V gives CDR1 SQVTM, CDR2 ANQGSEA. V lost 4 bases to trimming and J lost 4 bases, with 10 bases between them. This CDR3 is 13 amino acids long. CDR3 coding DNA: TGCAGCGTTGGGGGCAGGAGTAATGAAAAACTGTTTTTT. Translating it yields CSVGGRSNEKLFF.

The CDR3 loop is CASSEVGRMAGEKLFF. The CDR3 nucleotides are TGTGCCAGCAGTGAAGTGGGCAGGATGGCTGGAGAAAAACTGTTTTTT. This rearrangement joins TRBV6-1 to TRBJ1-4, with D uncertain. V shed 1 base and J shed 8 bases, with 17 bases lying between them. This CDR3 has 16 amino acids. CDR1 is MNHNS and CDR2 is SASEGT in the germline V gene.

CDR3 bases: TGTGCCAGCTCACCTTTCGGGCCGCAAGGGGACTTAGCCAAAAACATTCAGTACTTC. Protein: CASSPFGPQGDLAKNIQYF. The rearrangement joins TRBV18 to TRBJ2-4; possibly TRBD2 for D (6 bases). The CDR3 is made up of 19 amino acids. Germline V lookup: CDR1 KGHSH, CDR2 LQKENI. V lost 3 bases and J lost 0, with 21 bases in between.

The V and J genes are TRBV28 and TRBJ2-3; unclear D gene. Deletions cut 4 bases from V and 1 base from J, with 12 bases between. Per the germline V gene, CDR1 is MDHEN and CDR2 is SYDVKM. This CDR3 contains 15 residues. DNA for the CDR3: TGTGCCAGCAGTTCACCTCGTGAGCGCACAGATACGCAGTATTTT. Translated, it gives CASSSPRERTDTQYF.

The chain uses TRBV25-1 and TRBJ2-3; perhaps TRBD2 as D (6 bases). With 5 bases removed from V and 2 bases from J, the gap between germline ends came to 17 bases. CDR1 MGHDK and CDR2 SYGVNS come from the germline V gene. This CDR3 is built from 16 residues. The CDR3 nucleotides are TGTGCCAGCAGTCCCCGAGCGGGTGGGAACACAGATACGCAGTATTTT. Residues: CASSPRAGGNTDTQYF.

This sequence joins TRBV20-1 and TRBJ2-7; 9 bases align to TRBD1. This CDR3 region has 11 residues. The germline V gene encodes CDR1 DFQATT and CDR2 SNEGSKA (reference sequence). CDR3 DNA sequence: TGCACTAAGGACAGGGGTGGGGAGCAGTACTTC. Amino acids: CTKDRGGEQYF.

CDR3 sequence: CASSPTGGGSYEQYF. The CDR3 DNA reads TGTGCCAGCTCACCCACAGGTGGGGGGTCCTACGAGCAGTACTTC. This chain joins TRBV18 and TRBJ2-7; tentatively, D is TRBD2 (6 bases). Germline CDR1 and CDR2: KGHSH and LQKENI. This CDR3 spans 15 amino acids. Trimming took off 3 bases at V and 1 base at J, with 13 bases between the two ends.

V and J are TRBV2 and TRBJ1-3; the match to TRBD1 covers 8 bases. The CDR3 has 21 amino acids. The germline V gene encodes CDR1 SNHLY and CDR2 FYNNEI. V was pared by 2 bases and J by 0 bases, with 18 bases of the junction left unmatched. CDR3 nucleotides: TGTGCCAGCAGTGAAAGGGGGGTCAAGGACAGGGTTGTGGGCTCTGGAAACACCATATATTTT. This gives the protein CASSERGVKDRVVGSGNTIYF.

This sequence joins TRBV5-1 and TRBJ2-2, with 7 bases matching TRBD1. Per germline, CDR1 SGHRS and CDR2 YFSETQ. The CDR3 contains 15 residues. Trimming at V came to 5 bases and at J to 0 bases, leaving 4 bases not matched to a gene. The CDR3 is CASRPGQSNTGELFF. The CDR3 DNA is TGCGCCAGCAGGCCGGGACAGTCGAACACCGGGGAGCTGTTTTTT.